Following are 10 T cell receptor beta chains from one sample sequenced in a study of shared clonotypes between healthy human individuals. The data were produced by immunoSEQ multiplex PCR, yet TCRdb's version contains in-frame clones alone and is incomplete. The data contain roughly 1 million clones, roughly 80% of them singletons. The sequencing input was memory CD4+ T cells sorted from blood. The subset is: CD45RA-negative fraction. The source is a man aged 18 to 29 in good health.

The chain recombines TRBV6-1 with TRBJ1-5, with D unclear. Trimming took off 7 bases at V and 2 bases at J, with 15 bases between the two ends. The CDR3 loop spans 15 amino acids. Germline V gene lookup returns CDR1 MNHNS and CDR2 SASEGT. CDR3 nucleotide sequence: TGTGCCAGCACCCCCAGCGATGCAGGCAATCAGCCCCAGCATTTT. Protein sequence: CASTPSDAGNQPQHF.

The chain combines TRBV7-9 with TRBJ2-2, with D possibly TRBD1 on 5 matching bases. CDR3 length equals 14 residues. The V and J ends lost 1 base and 6 bases respectively, with 9 bases between them. Germline loops: CDR1 SEHNR, CDR2 FQNEAQ (reference sequence). The CDR3 region is CASSLDATAGELFF. The CDR3 region has the DNA TGTGCCAGCAGCTTAGACGCGACAGCCGGGGAGCTGTTTTTT.

The chain has TRBV12-5 and TRBJ1-2; the match to TRBD1 covers 9 bases. Germline V gene lookup returns CDR1 LGHNT and CDR2 FRNRAP. Germline trimming cut 0 bases from V and 8 bases from J; bases unmatched to any gene: 10. The CDR3 covers 16 residues. The CDR3 DNA sequence: TGTGCTAGTGGTTTGGTACTAAGGGACAGGGTGAAGGGCTACACCTTC. Translating it yields CASGLVLRDRVKGYTF.

The chain is built from TRBV10-3 and TRBJ2-7; 10 nucleotides agree with TRBD1. This CDR3 spans 14 amino acids. CDR1 ENHRY and CDR2 SYGVKD come from the germline V gene. The J segment lost 3 bases and the V segment lost 4 bases, leaving 3 bases of the junction unmatched. CDR3 DNA: TGTGCCATCAGTGTAGGACAGGGGGACTACGAGCAGTACTTC. Protein product: CAISVGQGDYEQYF.

On this clone itself: One base away lies a much larger clone, so this may be a sequencing read error. The rearrangement joins TRBV11-3 to TRBJ2-1, with 8 bases aligning to TRBD1. This CDR3 comprises 13 residues. Germline V gene sequence: CDR1 SGHNT, CDR2 YENEEA. V lost 5 bases and J lost 4; bases outside the gene matches: 1. The CDR3 nucleotides are TGTGCCAGCAGCCGGGACAGGTACAATGAGCAGTTCTTC. This translates into CASSRDRYNEQFF.

The chain couples TRBV30 to TRBJ1-6; D is undetermined. Trimming took 1 base from V and 7 from J, leaving 11 bases between them. This CDR3 spans 14 amino acids. Germline CDR1 GTSNPN, CDR2 SVGIG (reference sequence). CDR3 coding DNA: TGTGCCTGGAGTGGCTACAGCATCAATTCACCCCTCCACTTT. Translated: CAWSGYSINSPLHF.

This clone was detected only a few times. This chain uses TRBV7-2 with TRBJ2-1; 13 positions agree with TRBD2. The CDR3 is 15 residues long. Germline V gene data show CDR1 as SGHTA and CDR2 as FQGNSA. V shed 5 bases, J shed 7 bases, and the junction held 5 bases outside the gene matches. CDR3 region: CASSRQLAGGNEQFF. CDR3 nucleotide sequence: TGTGCCAGCAGCCGCCAACTAGCGGGAGGGAATGAGCAGTTCTTC.

The chain joins TRBV9 to TRBJ2-3; no firm D call. The length of the CDR3 is 14 residues. Germline assignment: CDR1 SGDLS and CDR2 YYNGEE. Trimming stripped 5 bases from V and 0 bases from J, with 10 bases between. CDR3 amino acids: CASSGKRSTDTQYF. DNA of the CDR3: TGTGCCAGCAGTGGAAAACGGAGCACAGATACGCAGTATTTT.

A remark on this clone: This same CDR3 is encoded by further DNA sequences in the sample. The rearrangement joins TRBV6-5 to TRBJ1-1; perhaps TRBD1 as D (6 bases). CDR1 and CDR2 (germline): MNHEY, SVGAGI. The CDR3 covers 12 residues. Trimming removed 0 bases from V and 8 bases from J, with 7 bases in between. CDR3 in DNA: TGTGCCAGCAGTTACTCTACAGGGGAAGCTTTCTTT. Its translation is CASSYSTGEAFF.

The chain recombines TRBV5-1 with TRBJ2-7; 10 nucleotides agree with TRBD2. The CDR3 totals 15 residues. Germline V gene lookup returns CDR1 SGHRS and CDR2 YFSETQ. V gave up 4 bases and J gave up 1 base; unmatched junction bases: 5. CDR3 protein: CASSPRGLASYEQYF. The CDR3 DNA is TGCGCCAGCAGCCCGAGGGGACTAGCGTCCTACGAGCAGTACTTC.